The 17 T cell receptor beta chains presented below share a single source sample, sequenced in a study of blood T cells in healthy people across ages. It was with a sample-barcoded 5' primer and a J-beta primer mix that a second PCR of about 7 to 12 cycles was run. TCRdb analysed the 5' RACE reads with MiXCR anew, one entry per CDR3 protein. In the table there are about 1.8 million distinct CDR3 sequences, roughly 50% of which are singletons. Material: blood. The receptors here all came from a woman between 40 and 50 years old in good health.

The chain combines TRBV28 with TRBJ1-3, with a possible D match to TRBD1 (5 bases). V dropped 8 bases and J dropped 4 bases, with 12 bases sitting between them. Germline CDR1 MDHEN, CDR2 SYDVKM. The CDR3 extends over 13 amino acids. In nucleotides, the CDR3 is TGTGCCAGCCACCAGGGAGGAGGAAACACCATATATTTT. It specifies CASHQGGGNTIYF.

V is TRBV24-1 and J is TRBJ1-5; tentative D call: TRBD1 (6 bases). Germline V lookup: CDR1 KGHDR, CDR2 SFDVKD. The CDR3 contains 14 residues. V lost 2 bases and J lost 6, with 10 bases in between. The CDR3: CATSDCEQGQPQHF. The DNA of the CDR3 is TGTGCCACCAGTGATTGCGAACAGGGTCAGCCCCAGCATTTT.

The V gene is TRBV5-1, the J gene TRBJ1-4; D unresolved. This CDR3 has 14 residues. The V end lost 2 bases, the J end lost 4 bases, and 9 bases lay between the germline ends. Germline CDR1 SGHRS, CDR2 YFSETQ. The CDR3 DNA is TGCGCCAGCAGCTTAGATACCCTTAATGAAAAACTGTTTTTT. The encoded protein is CASSLDTLNEKLFF. Using reference TRBV5-1 and TRBJ1-4 for the parts outside the CDR3, the full variable domain is KAGVTQTPRYLIKTRGQQVTLSCSPISGHRSVSWYQQTPGQGLQFLFEYFSETQRNKGNFPGRFSGRQFSNSRSEMNVSTLELGDSALYLCASSLDTLNEKLFFGSGTQLSVL.

This clonotype was observed once. The chain is built from TRBV2 and TRBJ2-1; unclear D gene. The V and J ends lost 7 bases and 2 bases respectively, with 6 bases between them. The germline V gene encodes CDR1 SNHLY and CDR2 FYNNEI. The CDR3 loop spans 12 amino acids. The CDR3 bases are TGTGCCAGCATTGGAGCCTACAATGAGCAGTTCTTC. Amino acids: CASIGAYNEQFF.

The chain couples TRBV28 to TRBJ2-1, with D unclear. V dropped 4 bases and J dropped 4 bases, with 8 bases sitting between them. In germline, CDR1 is MDHEN, CDR2 SYDVKM. The CDR3 totals 13 residues. CDR3: CASSSPAYNEQFF. CDR3 sequence (DNA): TGTGCCAGCAGTTCGCCGGCTTACAATGAGCAGTTCTTC.

The V call is TRBV20-1, the J call TRBJ1-2; 7 bases map to TRBD1. Germline assignment: CDR1 DFQATT and CDR2 SNEGSKA (reference sequence). Germline trimming cut 0 bases from V and 8 bases from J; bases unmatched to any gene: 12. The CDR3 is made up of 15 amino acids. The CDR3 DNA reads as TGCAGTGCTAGAGATCGACAGGGTGCTATAGGGGGCTACACCTTC. Encoded protein: CSARDRQGAIGGYTF.

To note about this clonotype: This may come from a read error, since a much larger clone is one base off. The rearrangement links TRBV10-3 to TRBJ2-1; D unclear. The length of the CDR3 is 10 residues. CDR1 is ENHRY and CDR2 is SYGVKD in the germline V gene. The V end was cut by 8 bases, the J end by 13 bases, with 12 bases between. DNA for the CDR3: TGTGCCATCGGAAAAGAGACCCAGTTCTTC. This encodes CAIGKETQFF.

The rearrangement uses TRBV6-1 and TRBJ2-5; TRBD2 is a possible D gene (7 bases). The germline V and J ends were trimmed by 9 bases and 0 bases, with 17 bases remaining between them. Germline CDR1 MNHNS, CDR2 SASEGT. This CDR3 is 15 amino acids long. This CDR3 is CASTRGGRDQETQYF. The CDR3 nucleotides are TGTGCCAGTACTAGGGGGGGACGGGACCAAGAGACCCAGTACTTC.

The chain carries TRBV15 and TRBJ1-3; no clear D gene. The CDR3 runs 16 residues. Deletions cut 3 bases from V and 0 bases from J, with 12 bases between. Germline values: CDR1 LNHNV, CDR2 YYDKDF (reference sequence). The DNA of the CDR3 is TGTGCCACCAGCAGTGGACGTAGCCTCTCTGGAAACACCATATATTTT. Translated: CATSSGRSLSGNTIYF.

The chain's CDR3 is CASSLLGQAYNEQFF. In nucleotides, the CDR3 is TGTGCCAGCAGCTTGTTGGGACAGGCCTACAATGAGCAGTTCTTC. The chain links TRBV11-2 to TRBJ2-1, with 8 bases that match TRBD1. The germline V gene encodes CDR1 SGHAT and CDR2 FQNNGV. V gave up 3 bases and J gave up 2 bases; unmatched junction bases: 3. The CDR3 covers 15 residues.

The CDR3 sequence: CASKDFSGGKHTQYF. The DNA of the CDR3 is TGTGCCAGCAAAGACTTTAGCGGTGGGAAGCATACGCAGTATTTT. The rearrangement uses TRBV6-2 or TRBV6-3 and TRBJ2-3; D is possibly TRBD2 (6 bases). The CDR3 runs 15 residues. Germline CDR1 is MNHEY and CDR2 is SVGEGT. V lost 7 bases, J lost 7 bases, and 21 bases lay in between.

A note on this clonotype: An end of the junction does not agree with germline; a read error may underlie this. CDR3 bases: TGTGCCAGCCTCGGCAGAGCCAGAGCAGATATGCAGTATTTT. This gives the protein CASLGRARADMQYF. The gene calls are TRBV12-3 or TRBV12-4 and TRBJ2-3, with no clear D. The CDR3 is 14 amino acids.

The chain combines TRBV7-6 with TRBJ2-7; D is undetermined. From germline, CDR1 is SGHVS and CDR2 FNYEAQ. This CDR3 contains 14 residues. V lost 4 bases and J lost 3, with 13 bases in between. CDR3 loop: CASSYHDDFYEQYF. CDR3 bases: TGTGCCAGCAGCTACCACGACGACTTCTACGAGCAGTACTTC.

Points on this clonotype: Compared with germline, one end of the junction differs, possibly owing to a read error. V is TRBV20-1 and J is TRBJ1-2, with unresolved D. The germline V gene encodes CDR1 DFQATT and CDR2 SNEGSKA (reference sequence). There are 11 residues in the CDR3. The CDR3 sequence is CSAGDGGGYTF. The CDR3 coding sequence is TGCAGTGCTGGAGACGGTGGTGGCTACACCTTC.

This sequence joins TRBV5-1 and TRBJ2-5; TRBD1 matches 8 bases. V lost 3 bases to trimming and J lost 6 bases; unmatched junction nucleotides: 13. The V gene's germline CDR1 is SGHRS and CDR2 YFSETQ. This CDR3 comprises 16 residues. CDR3 DNA sequence: TGCGCCAGCAGCTCGAGCAGGTTGACAGGGGAAAAGACCCAGTACTTC. The encoded protein is CASSSSRLTGEKTQYF.

This clonotype was observed a single time. The chain employs TRBV6-2 or TRBV6-3 and TRBJ2-7; D perhaps matches TRBD1 (6 bases). Germline V lookup: CDR1 MNHEY, CDR2 SVGEGT. The CDR3 length is 15 residues. Trimming took 2 bases from V and 3 from J, leaving 14 bases between them. The CDR3 reads CASSYVPTGGYEQYF. In DNA form, the CDR3 reads TGTGCCAGCAGTTACGTTCCGACAGGAGGCTACGAGCAGTACTTC.

A few counts support this clonotype. The V and J genes are TRBV4-3 and TRBJ2-3; 9 positions agree with TRBD1. Germline V gene sequence: CDR1 LGHNA, CDR2 YSLEER. With 2 bases clipped from V and 6 bases from J, the junction kept 9 bases outside the gene matches. This CDR3 is built from 16 residues. The CDR3 spells CASSQTGQGVRDTQYF. The CDR3 DNA sequence: TGCGCCAGCAGCCAAACGGGACAGGGTGTAAGGGATACGCAGTATTTT.